The present entry profiles one T cell receptor (beta chain) with its context. This sample was taken from a study of shared clonotypes between healthy human individuals. The wider study: The people who gave samples were a couple of women and a few men aged 18 to 49.

Replicate PCRs run on sorted subsets employed approximately 0.2 ug DNA, tens of thousands of T cell genomes. Clones were sequenced by immunoSEQ multiplex PCR, and TCRdb holds only the in-frame ones, with some missing. This sample has around 1.9 million clones; over 85% occur once, and the top ten carry 1.5% to 2%. Positive CCR7 selection of CD45RO-negative cells yielded the naive CD8 cells, and terminally differentiated effector memory CD45RA+ cells were excluded. CDR3 length: 16 residues. The V gene lost 3 bases and the J gene lost 7 bases, with 20 bases spanning the gap. CDR1 and CDR2 from the germline V gene are SGDLS and YYNGEE.

What was sequenced was naive CD8+ T cells from PBMCs. This sequence joins TRBV9 and TRBJ2-1; D is perhaps TRBD1 or TRBD2 (5 bases each). The sequence was collected from a man aged 18 to 29 in good health. Some clones in this sample may be carry-over from other donors' samples. The DNA for the CDR3 is TGTGCCAGCAGCGCCCGGTTTGGGGGAGCTTTGAATGAGCAGTTCTTC. Its translation is CASSARFGGALNEQFF.